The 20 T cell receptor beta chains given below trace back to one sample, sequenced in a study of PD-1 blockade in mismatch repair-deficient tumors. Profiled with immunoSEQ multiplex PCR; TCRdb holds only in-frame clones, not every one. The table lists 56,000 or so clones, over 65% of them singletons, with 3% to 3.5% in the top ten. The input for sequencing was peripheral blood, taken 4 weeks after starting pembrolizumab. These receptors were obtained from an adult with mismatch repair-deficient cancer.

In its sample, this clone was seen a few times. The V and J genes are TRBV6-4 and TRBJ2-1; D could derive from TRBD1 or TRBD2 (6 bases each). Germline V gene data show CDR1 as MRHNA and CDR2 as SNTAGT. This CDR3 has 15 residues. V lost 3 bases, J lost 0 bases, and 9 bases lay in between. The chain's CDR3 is CASSEGGSSYNEQFF. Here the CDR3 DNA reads TGTGCCAGCAGTGAAGGGGGGAGCTCCTACAATGAGCAGTTCTTC.

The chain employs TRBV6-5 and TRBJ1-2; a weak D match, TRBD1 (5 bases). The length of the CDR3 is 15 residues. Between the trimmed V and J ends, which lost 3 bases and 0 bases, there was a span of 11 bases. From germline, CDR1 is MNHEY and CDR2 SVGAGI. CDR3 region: CASSYSIGANYGYTF. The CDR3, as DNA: TGTGCCAGCAGTTATTCGATAGGGGCTAACTATGGCTACACCTTC.

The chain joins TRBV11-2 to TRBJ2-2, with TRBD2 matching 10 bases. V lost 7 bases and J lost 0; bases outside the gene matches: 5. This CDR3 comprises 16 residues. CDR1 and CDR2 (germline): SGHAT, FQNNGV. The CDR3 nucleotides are TGTGCCAGCACCCTCCTAGCGGGAGCGAACACCGGGGAGCTGTTTTTT. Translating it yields CASTLLAGANTGELFF.

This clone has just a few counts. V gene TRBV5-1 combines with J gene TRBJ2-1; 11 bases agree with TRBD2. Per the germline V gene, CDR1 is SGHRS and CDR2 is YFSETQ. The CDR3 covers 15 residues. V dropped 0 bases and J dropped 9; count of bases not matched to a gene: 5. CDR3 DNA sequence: TGCGCCAGCAGCTTGGAGACTAGCGGGATTAGTGAGCAGTTCTTC. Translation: CASSLETSGISEQFF.

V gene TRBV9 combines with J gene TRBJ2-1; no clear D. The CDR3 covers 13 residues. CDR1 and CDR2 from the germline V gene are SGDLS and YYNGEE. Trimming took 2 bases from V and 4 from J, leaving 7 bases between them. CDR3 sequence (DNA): TGTGCCAGCAGCGTGACTGGATACAATGAGCAGTTCTTC. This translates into CASSVTGYNEQFF.

Written as DNA, the CDR3 is TGCAGCGCACAAGGGAGCGGGAAGTCGGGTCTGTTTTTT. Residues: CSAQGSGKSGLFF. V gene TRBV29-1 combines with J gene TRBJ2-2; 7 bases are a match to TRBD2. The junction had 16 bases not matched to a gene; V was cut back by 7 bases and J by 14 bases. CDR1 and CDR2 from the germline V gene are SQVTM and ANQGSEA. The CDR3 is 13 amino acids.

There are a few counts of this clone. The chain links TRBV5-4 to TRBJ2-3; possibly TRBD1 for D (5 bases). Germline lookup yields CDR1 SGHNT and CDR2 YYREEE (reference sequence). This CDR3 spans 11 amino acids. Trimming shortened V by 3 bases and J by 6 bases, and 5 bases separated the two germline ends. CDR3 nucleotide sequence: TGTGCCAGCAGCTACAGGGATACGCAGTATTTT. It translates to CASSYRDTQYF.

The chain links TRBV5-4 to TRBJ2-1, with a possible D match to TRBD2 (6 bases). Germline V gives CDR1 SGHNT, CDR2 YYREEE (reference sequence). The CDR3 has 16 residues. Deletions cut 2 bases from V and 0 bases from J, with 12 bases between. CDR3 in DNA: TGTGCCAGCAGCTTACCGGGGGATAGCTCCTACAATGAGCAGTTCTTC. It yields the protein CASSLPGDSSYNEQFF.

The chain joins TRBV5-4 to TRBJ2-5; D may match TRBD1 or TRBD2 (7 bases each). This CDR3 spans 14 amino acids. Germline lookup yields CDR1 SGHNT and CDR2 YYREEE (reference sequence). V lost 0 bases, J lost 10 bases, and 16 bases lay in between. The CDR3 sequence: CASSLGGQGGDQYF. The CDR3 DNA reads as TGTGCCAGCAGCTTGGGAGGCCAGGGGGGGGACCAGTACTTC.

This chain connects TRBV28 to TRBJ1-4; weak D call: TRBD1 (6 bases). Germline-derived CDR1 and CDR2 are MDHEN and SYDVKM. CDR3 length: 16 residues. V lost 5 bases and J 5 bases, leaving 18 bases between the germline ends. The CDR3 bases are TGTGCCAGCAGTCCCCCCGGACAGCCAGGGAATGAAAAACTGTTTTTT. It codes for CASSPPGQPGNEKLFF.

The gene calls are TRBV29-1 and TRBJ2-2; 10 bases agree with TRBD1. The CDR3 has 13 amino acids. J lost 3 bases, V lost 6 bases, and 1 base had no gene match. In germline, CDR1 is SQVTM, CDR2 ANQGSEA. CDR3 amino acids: CSVGTGDTGELFF. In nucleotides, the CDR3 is TGCAGCGTGGGGACAGGGGACACCGGGGAGCTGTTTTTT.

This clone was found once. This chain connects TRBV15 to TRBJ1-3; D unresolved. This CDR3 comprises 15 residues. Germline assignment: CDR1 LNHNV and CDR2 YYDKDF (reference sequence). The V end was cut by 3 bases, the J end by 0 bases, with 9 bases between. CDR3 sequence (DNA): TGTGCCACCAGCAGGGCACTGAGCTCTGGAAACACCATATATTTT. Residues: CATSRALSSGNTIYF.

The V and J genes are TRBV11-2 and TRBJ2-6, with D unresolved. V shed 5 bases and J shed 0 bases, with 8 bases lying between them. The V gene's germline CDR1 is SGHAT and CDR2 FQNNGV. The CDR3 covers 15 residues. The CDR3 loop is CASSQTISGANVLTF. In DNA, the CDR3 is TGTGCCAGCAGCCAGACGATCTCTGGGGCCAACGTCCTGACTTTC.

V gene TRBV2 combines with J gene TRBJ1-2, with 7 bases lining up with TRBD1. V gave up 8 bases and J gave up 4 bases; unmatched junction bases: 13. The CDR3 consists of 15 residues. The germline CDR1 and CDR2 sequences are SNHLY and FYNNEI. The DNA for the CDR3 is TGTGCCAGCGAGGGTGTCGACAGGGAGGCCTATGGCTACACCTTC. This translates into CASEGVDREAYGYTF.

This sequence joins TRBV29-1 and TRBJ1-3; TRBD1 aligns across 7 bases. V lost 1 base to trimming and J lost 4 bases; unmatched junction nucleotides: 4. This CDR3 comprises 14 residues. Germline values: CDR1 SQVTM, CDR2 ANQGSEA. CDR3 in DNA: TGCAGCGTTGAAGGAGGGGGCACAGGAAACACCATATATTTT. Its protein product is CSVEGGGTGNTIYF. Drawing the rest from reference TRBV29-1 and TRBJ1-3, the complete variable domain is SAVISQKPSRDICQRGTSLTIQCQVDSQVTMMFWYRQQPGQSLTLIATANQGSEATYESGFVIDKFPISRPNLTFSTLTVSNMSPEDSSIYLCSVEGGGTGNTIYFGEGSWLTVV.

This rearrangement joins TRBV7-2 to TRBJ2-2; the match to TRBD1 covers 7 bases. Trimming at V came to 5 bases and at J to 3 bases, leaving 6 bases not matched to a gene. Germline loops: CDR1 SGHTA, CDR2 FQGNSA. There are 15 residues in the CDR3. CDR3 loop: CASSLRQGYTGELFF. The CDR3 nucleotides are TGTGCCAGCAGCCTCCGACAGGGTTACACCGGGGAGCTGTTTTTT.

The CDR3 nucleotides read TGCAGCGTTGCTCGGGGGGGCGCTTCCAATGAGCAGTTCTTC. Encoded protein: CSVARGGASNEQFF. The rearrangement links TRBV29-1 to TRBJ2-1; 8 bases are a match to TRBD2. Losses at the gene ends were 4 bases for V and 6 bases for J; bases not matched to a gene: 8. The CDR3 spans 14 residues. Germline V gene data show CDR1 as SQVTM and CDR2 as ANQGSEA.

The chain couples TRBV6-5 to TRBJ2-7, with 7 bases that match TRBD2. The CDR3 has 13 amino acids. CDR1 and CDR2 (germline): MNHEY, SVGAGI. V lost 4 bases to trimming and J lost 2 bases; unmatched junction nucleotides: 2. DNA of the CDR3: TGTGCCAGCAGTTCAAGCGGGACCTACGAGCAGTACTTC. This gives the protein CASSSSGTYEQYF.

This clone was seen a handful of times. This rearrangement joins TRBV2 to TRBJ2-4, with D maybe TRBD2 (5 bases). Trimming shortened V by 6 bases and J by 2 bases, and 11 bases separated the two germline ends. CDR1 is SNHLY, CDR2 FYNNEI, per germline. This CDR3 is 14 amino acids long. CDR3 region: CASSDTRTKNIQYF. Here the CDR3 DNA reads TGTGCCAGCAGCGACACTAGGACCAAAAACATTCAGTACTTC.

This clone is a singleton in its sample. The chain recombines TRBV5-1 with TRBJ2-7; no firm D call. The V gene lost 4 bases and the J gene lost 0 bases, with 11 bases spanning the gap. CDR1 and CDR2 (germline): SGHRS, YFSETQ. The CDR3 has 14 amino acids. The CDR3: CASSPAAVSYEQYF. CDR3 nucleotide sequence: TGCGCCAGCAGCCCCGCAGCAGTCTCCTACGAGCAGTACTTC.